The source of this T cell receptor beta chain is a study of CD8+ T cells in alopecia areata. Overall study: Severity was scored as percentage of affected scalp area in treated patients. Study results and limitations: Scalp sample sequencing also detects resident alphabeta T cells of normal skin. Many expanded lesional clones persisted during tofacitinib (in both scalp and blood).

Investigators isolated RNA and reverse transcribed it into cDNA to act as the sequencing template. Libraries were prepared by immunoSEQ multiplex PCR; TCRdb keeps only in-frame clonotypes and omits some of them. The data hold 160,000 or so clones, with under 70% observed a single time. The J segment lost 2 bases and the V segment lost 0 bases, leaving 4 bases of the junction unmatched. Germline loops: CDR1 GTSNPN, CDR2 SVGIG (reference sequence). The CDR3 has 14 amino acids. As to treatment: oral pan-JAK inhibitor, 5-10 mg twice daily. Those with alopecia areata gave lesional scalp punch biopsies and peripheral blood. This clone was observed once. Its target is unknown.

The sequencing here drew on CD4+ T cells sorted from blood, taken at week 4, from a patient treated with tofacitinib. This receptor was obtained from a human donor with alopecia areata. V usage is TRBV30 and J usage is TRBJ2-7, with 7 bases that match TRBD1. This CDR3 is CAWSVTGVPYEQYF. The CDR3, as DNA: TGTGCCTGGAGTGTTACAGGGGTTCCCTACGAGCAGTACTTC.